This T cell receptor beta chain appears in the sequencing data of a study of cytomegalovirus exposure and HLA in healthy donors. For this clone: Its cognate antigen is unknown.

V dropped 5 bases and J dropped 8 bases, with 15 bases sitting between them. Germline-derived CDR1 and CDR2 are LNHDA and SQIVND (reference sequence). CDR3 length: 13 amino acids. Study-wide results and caveats: The study recorded 150 to 200 TCR beta chains that were cytomegalovirus-associated.

The assay was immunoSEQ multiplex PCR, and TCRdb's table has in-frame clones only and misses some. The sample consists of 78,000 or so clones, around 96% of them appearing once. The origin of this receptor is a man aged 18 to 35 in good health and CMV-seropositive. The chain joins TRBV19 to TRBJ1-2; D remains unclear. Specimen: PBMCs. The CDR3 coding sequence is TGTGCCAGTAGTCGAGACTCCTTCGGAGGCTACACCTTC. Encoded protein: CASSRDSFGGYTF. The full variable domain, rest sourced from reference TRBV19 and TRBJ1-2, is DGGITQSPKYLFRKEGQNVTLSCEQNLNHDAMYWYRQDPGQGLRLIYYSQIVNDFQKGDIAEGYSVSREKKESFPLTVTSAQKNPTAFYLCASSRDSFGGYTFGSGTRLTVV.